These 32 T cell receptor beta chains share one sample of origin, sequenced in a study of T-cell memory formation after mild COVID-19. A single record per CDR3 protein comes from TCRdb applying MiXCR to the 5' RACE reads. The table lists around 200,000 distinct CDR3 sequences, approximately 17% of them singletons. Source material: PBMCs or a T cell subset sorted from them (not recorded which). The receptors originated from a man between 18 and 29 years old who had mild COVID-19 (a few samples of this study predate the infection). Cell type and time point are not known.

In its sample, this clonotype was seen a few times. The chain has TRBV29-1 and TRBJ2-1; TRBD1 agrees at 8 bases. CDR1 and CDR2 (germline): SQVTM, ANQGSEA. This CDR3 has 15 residues. V shed 1 base, J shed 4 bases, and the junction held 6 bases outside the gene matches. DNA of the CDR3: TGCAGCGTTGAAGGGGGACAGGACTATTACAATGAGCAGTTCTTC. Amino acid sequence: CSVEGGQDYYNEQFF.

This clonotype showed up just a few times. The rearrangement uses TRBV11-3 and TRBJ1-1; no reliable D call. This CDR3 comprises 14 residues. Germline CDR1 reads SGHNT; CDR2 reads YENEEA. V gave up 0 bases and J gave up 6 bases, with 11 bases separating them. CDR3 DNA: TGTGCCAGCAGCTTAGACCTCGGCCCCGCTGAAGCTTTCTTT. Translating it yields CASSLDLGPAEAFF.

This clonotype was detected only a few times. This chain uses TRBV4-1 with TRBJ2-2; weak D call: TRBD1 (6 bases). This CDR3 comprises 16 residues. Germline V lookup: CDR1 MGHRA, CDR2 YSYEKL. Deletions cut 6 bases from V and 3 bases from J, with 17 bases between. CDR3 in amino acids: CASRRTDPIHTGELFF. DNA of the CDR3: TGCGCCAGCAGGAGGACAGACCCCATCCACACCGGGGAGCTGTTTTTT.

This clonotype has ten or more counts. CDR3 region: CASSTRVAKNIQYF. For the CDR3, the DNA is TGTGCCAGCAGCACCAGGGTAGCCAAAAACATTCAGTACTTC. The chain uses TRBV7-8 and TRBJ2-4, with D possibly TRBD1 on 5 matching bases. The CDR3 has 14 residues. The germline V gene encodes CDR1 SGHVS and CDR2 FQNEAQ. Trimming stripped 5 bases from V and 0 bases from J, with 8 bases between. The full variable domain, in which reference TRBV7-8 and TRBJ2-4 provide the parts outside the CDR3, is GAGVSQSPRYKVAKRGQDVALRCDPISGHVSLFWYQQALGQGPEFLTYFQNEAQLDKSGLPSDRFFAERPEGSVSTLKIQRTQQEDSAVYLCASSTRVAKNIQYFGAGTRLSVL.

This clonotype showed up just a few times. The chain couples TRBV18 to TRBJ2-7; 7 positions match TRBD1. V was clipped by 3 bases and J by 2 bases; unmatched bases: 10. Germline V gives CDR1 KGHSH, CDR2 LQKENI. This CDR3 has 16 amino acids. The CDR3 loop is CASSPTTGLFAYEQYF. The CDR3 nucleotides are TGTGCCAGCTCACCTACGACAGGGTTGTTTGCCTACGAGCAGTACTTC.

This clonotype showed up just a few times. This chain joins TRBV7-9 and TRBJ1-6; D is uncertain. The CDR3 runs to 12 residues. The germline gives CDR1 SEHNR, CDR2 FQNEAQ (reference sequence). Trimming took 4 bases from V and 13 from J, leaving 11 bases between them. CDR3 region: CASSSPFAPLHF. The CDR3 nucleotides read TGTGCCAGCAGCTCCCCTTTTGCCCCCCTCCACTTT.

The sample holds a few counts of this clonotype. The chain joins TRBV5-1 to TRBJ2-5; TRBD1 is a possible D gene (5 bases). Germline V gene data show CDR1 as SGHRS and CDR2 as YFSETQ. The V end lost 2 bases, the J end lost 0 bases, and 8 bases lay between the germline ends. The CDR3 loop spans 14 amino acids. CDR3 sequence reads: CASSLEGDQETQYF. Here the CDR3 DNA reads TGCGCCAGCAGCTTAGAAGGGGACCAAGAGACCCAGTACTTC.

This clonotype was picked up many times. The chain carries TRBV7-2 and TRBJ2-7; D is possibly TRBD1 (6 bases). V dropped 0 bases and J dropped 2 bases, with 8 bases sitting between them. The CDR3 extends over 14 amino acids. Germline loops: CDR1 SGHTA, CDR2 FQGNSA. CDR3 sequence reads: CASSLAAGAYEQYV. Written as DNA, the CDR3 is TGTGCCAGCAGCTTAGCGGCAGGGGCCTACGAGCAGTACGTC.

This chain connects TRBV12-3 or TRBV12-4 to TRBJ2-1, with 7 nucleotides matching TRBD1. The CDR3 covers 12 residues. V gave up 6 bases and J gave up 12 bases; unmatched junction bases: 8. CDR3 sequence reads: CASRQTGLRQFF. The CDR3, as DNA: TGTGCCAGCAGGCAGACAGGGTTGAGGCAGTTCTTC.

This clonotype was seen a handful of times. The rearrangement uses TRBV5-1 and TRBJ1-1; D unresolved. The CDR3 extends over 13 amino acids. Trimming took 5 bases from V and 4 from J, leaving 12 bases between them. Germline lookup yields CDR1 SGHRS and CDR2 YFSETQ. The CDR3 DNA follows: TGCGCCAGCAGTCTGGACGGTTCCACTGAAGCTTTCTTT. Protein: CASSLDGSTEAFF.

This clonotype was observed a few times. CDR3 in DNA: TGTGCCACCAGCAGAGATGAGAAGGGGAAGGTAAAACTGTTTTTT. This translates into CATSRDEKGKVKLFF. This sequence joins TRBV15 and TRBJ1-4; maybe TRBD1 (5 bases). Between the trimmed V and J ends, which lost 0 bases and 10 bases, there was a span of 15 bases. The CDR3 has 15 residues. Germline CDR1 reads LNHNV; CDR2 reads YYDKDF (reference sequence).

J is TRBJ1-5 and V is TRBV28; D possibly corresponds to TRBD1 (5 bases). The CDR3 extends over 17 amino acids. V gave up 5 bases and J gave up 2 bases, with 19 bases separating them. Germline CDR1 MDHEN, CDR2 SYDVKM. The CDR3 sequence is CASSPLWGGGGNQPQHF. CDR3 in DNA: TGTGCCAGCAGTCCACTTTGGGGGGGAGGCGGCAATCAGCCCCAGCATTTT.

The chain links TRBV28 to TRBJ2-5; 13 bases fit TRBD2. Germline loops: CDR1 MDHEN, CDR2 SYDVKM. V lost 6 bases and J lost 8; bases outside the gene matches: 12. This CDR3 has 16 residues. CDR3 amino acids: CASRPGLAGLLRTQYF. The CDR3 coding sequence is TGTGCCAGCAGGCCGGGACTAGCGGGGCTTTTGCGAACCCAGTACTTC.

The chain is built from TRBV28 and TRBJ2-1; D call uncertain. The germline V gene has CDR1 MDHEN and CDR2 SYDVKM. Trimming cost V 2 bases and J 6 bases, with 8 bases left between them. The CDR3 is 13 residues long. This chain's CDR3 is CASSLGQPNEQFF. CDR3 nucleotides: TGTGCCAGCAGTTTAGGGCAACCCAATGAGCAGTTCTTC.

This clonotype was seen only a few times. This chain uses TRBV7-2 with TRBJ1-1, with no clear D. The ends were cut back, 6 bases at V and 2 bases at J, with 4 bases in the middle. The germline gives CDR1 SGHTA, CDR2 FQGNSA. This CDR3 is 11 amino acids long. The CDR3 region is CASSANTEAFF. The CDR3, as DNA: TGTGCCAGCAGTGCTAACACTGAAGCTTTCTTT.

CDR3 nucleotides: TGTGCCAGCAGCCGGGACACAACCAAAGAGCCCCAGCATTTT. Protein: CASSRDTTKEPQHF. The chain is built from TRBV3-1 and TRBJ1-5; a possible D gene is TRBD1 (6 bases). Trimming shortened V by 4 bases and J by 8 bases, and 15 bases separated the two germline ends. The CDR3 is made up of 14 amino acids. Germline CDR1 is LGHDT and CDR2 is YNNKEL (reference sequence).

The genes are TRBV7-9 and TRBJ2-1; D remains unclear. This CDR3 region has 12 residues. The germline gives CDR1 SEHNR, CDR2 FQNEAQ (reference sequence). V lost 5 bases and J lost 8, with 10 bases in between. Here the CDR3 reads CASSLLGDEQFF. The DNA of the CDR3 is TGTGCCAGCAGCCTCCTTGGGGATGAGCAGTTCTTC.

The chain joins TRBV6-1 to TRBJ2-3; D possibly matches TRBD1 or TRBD2 (5 bases each). Germline V CDR1 and CDR2: MNHNS, SASEGT. This CDR3 spans 14 amino acids. The V end was cut by 1 base, the J end by 3 bases, with 8 bases between. CDR3 sequence reads: CASSEGWGTDTQYF. In DNA, the CDR3 is TGTGCCAGCAGTGAAGGTTGGGGGACAGATACGCAGTATTTT.

The rearrangement uses TRBV12-5 and TRBJ1-5; D call uncertain. The CDR3 contains 12 residues. Germline V gene data show CDR1 as LGHNT and CDR2 as FRNRAP. Between the trimmed V and J ends, which lost 2 bases and 9 bases, there was a span of 8 bases. Here the CDR3 DNA reads TGTGCTAGTGGTTTGCCCCGGGGGCCCCAGCATTTT. Its translation: CASGLPRGPQHF. The whole variable domain, filled in from reference TRBV12-5 and TRBJ1-5, reads DARVTQTPRHKVTEMGQEVTMRCQPILGHNTVFWYRQTMMQGLELLAYFRNRAPLDDSGMPKDRFSAEMPDATLATLKIQPSEPRDSAVYFCASGLPRGPQHFGDGTRLSIL.

This clonotype has just a few counts. The chain employs TRBV14 and TRBJ1-1, with unresolved D. The V end was cut by 1 base, the J end by 0 bases, with 15 bases between. Germline CDR1 SGHDN, CDR2 FVKESK. The CDR3 extends over 17 amino acids. This chain's CDR3 is CASSQGRRTTMNTEAFF. The CDR3 DNA sequence: TGTGCCAGCAGCCAAGGCAGGAGAACTACCATGAACACTGAAGCTTTCTTT. Full variable domain (rest looked up from reference TRBV14 and TRBJ1-1): EAGVTQFPSHSVIEKGQTVTLRCDPISGHDNLYWYRRVMGKEIKFLLHFVKESKQDESGMPNNRFLAERTGGTYSTLKVQPAELEDSGVYFCASSQGRRTTMNTEAFFGQGTRLTVV.

The CDR3 is CASSLSRPAAYEQYV. CDR3 DNA: TGTGCCAGCAGTTTATCGAGGCCGGCAGCCTACGAGCAGTACGTC. This chain connects TRBV27 to TRBJ2-7; D is uncertain. V shed 0 bases and J shed 2 bases, with 11 bases lying between them. CDR3 length: 15 amino acids. The germline CDR1 and CDR2 sequences are MNHEY and SMNVEV (reference sequence).

This clonotype came up many times. The V call is TRBV12-3 or TRBV12-4, the J call TRBJ2-3; TRBD1 matches at 8 bases. V dropped 5 bases and J dropped 0; count of bases not matched to a gene: 7. The length of the CDR3 is 16 residues. This CDR3 reads CASSLDRQGSTDTQYF. In DNA, the CDR3 is TGTGCCAGCAGTCTCGATCGACAGGGGAGCACAGATACGCAGTATTTT.

This clonotype was recorded many times. The V gene is TRBV15, the J gene TRBJ2-1; 7 bases align to TRBD1. This CDR3 has 14 residues. The V gene's germline CDR1 is LNHNV and CDR2 YYDKDF (reference sequence). V lost 5 bases and J lost 3; bases outside the gene matches: 4. The CDR3 loop reads CATSPGQSYNEQFF. In DNA, the CDR3 is TGTGCCACCAGCCCGGGACAGAGCTACAATGAGCAGTTCTTC.

This clonotype was counted only a few times. The chain combines TRBV5-1 with TRBJ1-1; D gene ambiguous. The CDR3 consists of 13 residues. V was pared by 3 bases and J by 3 bases, with 9 bases between. The V gene's germline CDR1 is SGHRS and CDR2 YFSETQ. The CDR3 region is CASSSDGYTEAFF. In DNA form, the CDR3 reads TGCGCCAGCAGCTCTGACGGGTACACTGAAGCTTTCTTT.

V is TRBV7-2 and J is TRBJ1-4; possibly TRBD1 for D (6 bases). Germline CDR1 reads SGHTA; CDR2 reads FQGNSA. The germline V and J ends were trimmed by 3 bases and 5 bases, with 13 bases remaining between them. CDR3 length equals 15 residues. CDR3 nucleotides: TGTGCCAGCAGCTTCGATATGGGGGGCAATGAAAAACTGTTTTTT. It encodes CASSFDMGGNEKLFF.

This clonotype has a handful of counts. The rearrangement uses TRBV5-1 and TRBJ2-5; TRBD1 matches at 11 bases. Germline V gene sequence: CDR1 SGHRS, CDR2 YFSETQ. The CDR3 consists of 14 residues. V lost 4 bases and J lost 5; bases outside the gene matches: 4. CDR3 in amino acids: CASSMRDRGETQYF. DNA for the CDR3: TGCGCCAGCAGCATGCGGGACAGGGGGGAGACCCAGTACTTC.

This chain uses TRBV4-1 with TRBJ2-1; a weak D match, TRBD2 (6 bases). V lost 5 bases to trimming and J lost 3 bases, with 17 bases between them. Germline lookup yields CDR1 MGHRA and CDR2 YSYEKL. The CDR3 runs to 16 residues. CDR3 sequence (DNA): TGCGCCAGCAGCGAGTTTGTGGGGGGTTACTACAATGAGCAGTTCTTC. Translated, it gives CASSEFVGGYYNEQFF.

This clonotype was seen more than once but under ten times. This rearrangement joins TRBV19 to TRBJ1-6; 8 nucleotides align to TRBD1. From germline, CDR1 is LNHDA and CDR2 SQIVND (reference sequence). The length of the CDR3 is 14 residues. The ends lost 6 bases at V and 10 bases at J; junction bases unmatched: 8. The chain's CDR3 is CASRTGTGGSPLHF. DNA of the CDR3: TGTGCCAGTAGAACCGGGACAGGAGGATCACCCCTCCACTTT.

The chain uses TRBV11-2 and TRBJ1-4; 8 bases fit TRBD1. This CDR3 contains 15 residues. The germline gives CDR1 SGHAT, CDR2 FQNNGV. After removal of 4 bases from V and 5 bases from J, the junction contained 6 bases not matched to a gene. CDR3 coding DNA: TGTGCCAGCAGCTATTGGACAGGGAGGAATGAAAAACTGTTTTTT. Its translation is CASSYWTGRNEKLFF.

The chain uses TRBV20-1 and TRBJ2-3; 9 bases align to TRBD2. V dropped 0 bases and J dropped 3; count of bases not matched to a gene: 7. This CDR3 comprises 16 residues. From germline, CDR1 is DFQATT and CDR2 SNEGSKA (reference sequence). DNA of the CDR3: TGCAGTGCTAGAGATTGGGCTAGCGGGGAGACAGATACGCAGTATTTT. It encodes CSARDWASGETDTQYF.

This clonotype has only a few counts. The rearrangement links TRBV7-2 to TRBJ2-3, with D possibly being TRBD2 (6 bases). Trimming stripped 4 bases from V and 3 bases from J, with 11 bases between. CDR1 and CDR2 (germline): SGHTA, FQGNSA. The CDR3 covers 14 residues. The CDR3 DNA follows: TGTGCCAGCAGCTACCCTGGGACTACAGATACGCAGTATTTT. As protein: CASSYPGTTDTQYF.

This clonotype has a handful of counts. CDR3 region: CASGYTGTAGNTIYF. For the CDR3, the DNA is TGTGCCAGCGGATACACCGGGACAGCTGGAAACACCATATATTTT. The rearrangement joins TRBV11-2 to TRBJ1-3, with 7 bases aligning to TRBD1. Germline CDR1 and CDR2: SGHAT and FQNNGV. Trimming cost V 8 bases and J 2 bases; bases outside gene matches: 9. CDR3 length: 15 residues.